A selection of T cell receptor beta chains follows, all from one sample in a study of neurological immune-mediated disorders. One entry per CDR3 protein results from TCRdb running MiXCR on the 5' RACE reads. This table has tens of thousands of distinct CDR3 sequences, roughly 3.3% appearing once. The sequencing sample was made of PBMCs. Receptors originate from a woman aged 50 to 60 with multiple sclerosis. CDR3s include the opening cysteine and the closing phenylalanine or tryptophan. Fields, in order: clone size, J gene, V gene, D gene, CDR3 DNA, CDR3 protein. The D gene is left open where the match is weak. Size is omitted from some rows. Given values are once, few, many or a class for expanded clones.

>many|TRBJ1-1|TRBV12-3/TRBV12-4|TRBD1
TGTGCCAGCAGCCGGACAGGGATGAACACTGAAGCTTTCTTT
CASSRTGMNTEAFF
>many|TRBJ2-2|TRBV7-2|TRBD1
TGTGCCAGCAGCTTTGGACAGGGGGCGCTGACCGGGGAGCTGTTTTTT
CASSFGQGALTGELFF
>many|TRBJ2-2|TRBV3-1|NA
TGTGCCAGCAGCCACCCCGTTTACACCGGGGAGCTGTTTTTT
CASSHPVYTGELFF
>NA|TRBJ2-1|TRBV20-1|TRBD2
TGCAGTGCTAGTTCGAGCGGGAACTACAATGAGCAGTTCTTC
CSASSSGNYNEQFF
>many|TRBJ2-2|TRBV5-1|NA
TGCGCCAGCAGTCGGGCGGAGTGGAACACCGGGGAGCTGTTTTTT
CASSRAEWNTGELFF
>many|TRBJ1-2|TRBV5-1|NA
TGCGCCAGCAGCTTGCGGGTAGCCATCCGGAGCGATGGCTACACCTTC
CASSLRVAIRSDGYTF
>many|TRBJ1-1|TRBV6-6|TRBD1
TGTGCCAGCAGTTACTCGCGACAGGGGGCAAGGACTGAAGCTTTCTTT
CASSYSRQGARTEAFF
>many|TRBJ2-1|TRBV28|NA
TGTGCCAGCTTAACCGGGACAGAGCAGTTCTTC
CASLTGTEQFF
>many|TRBJ2-2|TRBV5-1|NA
TGCGCCAGCAGCTTAGGGAGAGTCCCCGGGGAGCTGTTTTTT
CASSLGRVPGELFF
>many|TRBJ2-7|TRBV6-2/TRBV6-3|TRBD1
TGTGCCAGCAGTTTCACGACAGGGACCTACGAGCAGTACTTC
CASSFTTGTYEQYF
>many|TRBJ2-7|TRBV5-6|NA
TGTGCCAGCAGCCACGGGACCGGAGGCGAGCAGTACTTC
CASSHGTGGEQYF
>NA|TRBJ1-6|TRBV2|NA
TGTGCCAGCACCGCCCGGGGACCGACCAATTCACCCCTCCACTTT
CASTARGPTNSPLHF
>many|TRBJ2-3|TRBV6-4|NA
TGTGCCAGCAGTGAAGGGACTTTCACAGATACGCAGTATTTT
CASSEGTFTDTQYF
>many|TRBJ1-5|TRBV12-3/TRBV12-4|NA
TGTGCCAGCAGTTTGAAAGCAGGGGCGACCAATCAGCCCCAGCATTTT
CASSLKAGATNQPQHF
>many|TRBJ2-7|TRBV5-1|TRBD2
TGCGCCAGCAGCTTAGTACGCGGGGGGAACTACGAGCAGTACTTC
CASSLVRGGNYEQYF
>many|TRBJ2-1|TRBV24-1|NA
TGTGCCACCAGTGGGGGGATCGGTTCCTACAATGAGCAGTTCTTC
CATSGGIGSYNEQFF
>many|TRBJ2-5|TRBV5-1|NA
TGCGCCAGCAGCCGAAATATAGGGGGTGGGGAGACCCAGTACTTC
CASSRNIGGGETQYF
>many|TRBJ2-5|TRBV5-1|TRBD2
TGCGCCAGCAGCTCAGGGGGACTAGCGGGGGGGCAAGAGACCCAGTACTTC
CASSSGGLAGGQETQYF
>many|TRBJ1-1|TRBV9|NA
TGTGCCAGCAGCGTAGGAGGGGACACTGAAGCTTTCTTT
CASSVGGDTEAFF
>NA|TRBJ2-7|TRBV21-1|NA
TGTGCTAAGAGGGGGGGCGGAACCTACGAGCAGTACTTC
CAKRGGGTYEQYF
>NA|TRBJ1-5|TRBV10-3|NA
TGTGCCATCAGTGCTAGGTCAGCCCAGCCCCAGAATTTT
CAISARSAQPQNF
>many|TRBJ1-2|TRBV20-1|TRBD1
TGCAGTGCTAGAGATCGAGACAGGGGAGTCGGAAGTGGCTACACCTTC
CSARDRDRGVGSGYTF
>many|TRBJ1-5|TRBV7-9|TRBD1
TGTGCCAGCAGCGGGACAGGTTCCAATCAGCCCCAGCATTTT
CASSGTGSNQPQHF
>many|TRBJ2-3|TRBV5-1|NA
TGCGCCAGCAGCTTGGGACCGGCTGGCACAGATACGCAGTATTTT
CASSLGPAGTDTQYF
>many|TRBJ2-1|TRBV7-9|TRBD2
TGTGCCAGCAGCTTACCAGCGGGGTGGTACAATGAGCAGTTCTTC
CASSLPAGWYNEQFF
>many|TRBJ1-2|TRBV20-1|NA
TGCAGTGCCCACACAGGGCTTAACTATGGCTACACCTTC
CSAHTGLNYGYTF
>many|TRBJ2-1|TRBV27|NA
TGTGCCAGCAGTTTACTGGGACCGGTTTACAATGAGCAGTTCTTC
CASSLLGPVYNEQFF
>many|TRBJ2-1|TRBV20-1|NA
TGCAGTGCTAGTGCGTCGCGGGCCGAGAGGAATGAGCAGTTCTTC
CSASASRAERNEQFF
>many|TRBJ1-2|TRBV12-3/TRBV12-4|NA
TGTGCCAGCAGTCTAACGACAGCTACTTCTAACTATGGCTACACCTTC
CASSLTTATSNYGYTF
>many|TRBJ2-1|TRBV2|TRBD2
TGTGCCAGCACTGCAGGCGGGGGGGGCAATGAGCAGTTCTTC
CASTAGGGGNEQFF
>many|TRBJ1-6|TRBV5-5|NA
TGTGCCAGCAGCTTGGGAGCCTCCAGGTATAATTCACCCCTCCACTTT
CASSLGASRYNSPLHF
>many|TRBJ2-7|TRBV5-6|NA
TGTGCCAGCAGCTTGCGGGGAGGGGGAAAAGGGCAGTACTTC
CASSLRGGGKGQYF
>many|TRBJ2-7|TRBV7-9|TRBD2
TGTGCCAGCCTCGTAGCGGGAGAAGGGATTTACGAGCAGTACTTC
CASLVAGEGIYEQYF
>many|TRBJ2-1|TRBV5-1|TRBD2
TGCGCCAGCAGCTTTACCGGGACTAGCGGGGTTAGCTCCTACAATGAGCAGTTCTTC
CASSFTGTSGVSSYNEQFF
>many|TRBJ1-5|TRBV7-2|NA
TGTGCCAGCAGCTCTAGAAGCAATCAGCCCCAGCATTTT
CASSSRSNQPQHF
>many|TRBJ2-7|TRBV20-1|TRBD1
TGCAGTGCAAATCAAGGGACAGGGGGCTACGAGCAGTACTTC
CSANQGTGGYEQYF
>NA|TRBJ1-1|TRBV20-1|NA
TGCAGTGCTAGAGCAATCACAGGCCTGAACACTGAAGCTTTCTTT
CSARAITGLNTEAFF
>NA|TRBJ2-7|TRBV6-7|NA
TGTGACAGCAGTTCCAAGCCCTACGAGCAGTACTTC
CDSSSKPYEQYF